This T cell receptor beta chain was sequenced during a study of tissue T cells after allogeneic stem cell transplantation. In the study overall: Patients with graft-versus-host disease had grafts: several unmodified, three CD34-selected and T-cell-depleted. CD3+ T cells were flow-sorted when enough cells; otherwise DNA extracted directly. General study points: Across patients, clones rarely overlapped, yet motif clusters were shared tissue-specifically.

Data came from immunoSEQ multiplex PCR; TCRdb stores just in-frame clones and leaves some out. The data show about 5,700 clones, about 79% seen once. With regard to this clone: Its target is unknown.

The germline V and J ends were trimmed by 2 bases and 0 bases, with 5 bases remaining between them. The CDR3 length is 13 residues. Germline V CDR1 and CDR2: SGHRS, YFSETQ. The clonotype was recovered from a man aged 40-75 years who later had graft-versus-host disease after an allogeneic stem cell transplant. V is TRBV5-1 and J is TRBJ1-1, with D hard to call. Source: blood, taken before transplantation. The CDR3 spells CASSFEMNTEAFF. The DNA of the CDR3 is TGCGCCAGCAGCTTCGAGATGAACACTGAAGCTTTCTTT.